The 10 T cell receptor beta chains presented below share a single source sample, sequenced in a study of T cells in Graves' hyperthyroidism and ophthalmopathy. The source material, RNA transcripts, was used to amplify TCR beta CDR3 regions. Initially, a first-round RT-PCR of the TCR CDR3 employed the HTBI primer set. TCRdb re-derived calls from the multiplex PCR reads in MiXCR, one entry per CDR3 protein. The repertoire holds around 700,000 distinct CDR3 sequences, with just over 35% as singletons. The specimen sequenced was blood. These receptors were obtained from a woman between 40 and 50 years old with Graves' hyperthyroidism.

In DNA form, the CDR3 reads TGTGCCACCAGTGATTTGAGGGACAGGGACACAGATACGCAGTATTTT. It translates to CATSDLRDRDTDTQYF. The chain recombines TRBV24-1 with TRBJ2-3, with 9 bases matching TRBD1. J lost 2 bases, V lost 0 bases, and 2 bases had no gene match. Looked up from germline, CDR1 is KGHDR and CDR2 is SFDVKD. This CDR3 spans 16 amino acids.

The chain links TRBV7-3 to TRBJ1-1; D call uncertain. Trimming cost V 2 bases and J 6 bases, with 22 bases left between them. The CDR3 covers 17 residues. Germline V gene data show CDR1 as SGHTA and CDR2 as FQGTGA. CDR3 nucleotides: TGTGCCAGCAGCTTAGGCCAAGATGTTACCCTAGCGGCTGAAGCTTTCTTT. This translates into CASSLGQDVTLAAEAFF.

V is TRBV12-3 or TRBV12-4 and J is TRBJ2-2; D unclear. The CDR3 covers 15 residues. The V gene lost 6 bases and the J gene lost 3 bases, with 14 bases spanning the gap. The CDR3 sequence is CASSRPFIYTGELFF. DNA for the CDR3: TGTGCCAGCAGCCGTCCCTTCATATACACCGGGGAGCTGTTTTTT.

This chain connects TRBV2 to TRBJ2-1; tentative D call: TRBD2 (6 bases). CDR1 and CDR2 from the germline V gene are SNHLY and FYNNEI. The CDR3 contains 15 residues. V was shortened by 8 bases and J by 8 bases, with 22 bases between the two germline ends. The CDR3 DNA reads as TGTGCCAGCCGCCGGGCTAGTCAATGGAGGGATGAGCAGTTCTTC. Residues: CASRRASQWRDEQFF.

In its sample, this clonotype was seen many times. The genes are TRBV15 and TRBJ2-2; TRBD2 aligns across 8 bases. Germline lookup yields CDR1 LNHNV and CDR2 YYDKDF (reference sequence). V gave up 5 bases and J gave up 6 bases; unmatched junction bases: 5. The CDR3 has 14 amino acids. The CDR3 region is CATSPGRVSGELFF. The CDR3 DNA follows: TGTGCCACCAGCCCCGGGAGGGTCTCCGGGGAGCTGTTTTTT.

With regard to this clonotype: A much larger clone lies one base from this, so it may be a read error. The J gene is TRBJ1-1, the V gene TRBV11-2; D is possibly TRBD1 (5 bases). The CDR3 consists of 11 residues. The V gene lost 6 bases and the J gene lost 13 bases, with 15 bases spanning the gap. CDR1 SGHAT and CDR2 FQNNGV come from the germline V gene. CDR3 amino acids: CASRSGGTGFF. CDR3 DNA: TGTGCCAGCAGGTCCGGGGGAACCGGTTTCTTT.

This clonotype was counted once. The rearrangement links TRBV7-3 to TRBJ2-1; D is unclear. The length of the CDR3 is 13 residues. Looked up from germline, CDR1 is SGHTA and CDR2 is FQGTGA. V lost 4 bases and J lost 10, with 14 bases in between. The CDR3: CASSYRSDGEQFF. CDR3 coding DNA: TGTGCCAGCAGCTACCGATCCGATGGGGAGCAGTTCTTC.

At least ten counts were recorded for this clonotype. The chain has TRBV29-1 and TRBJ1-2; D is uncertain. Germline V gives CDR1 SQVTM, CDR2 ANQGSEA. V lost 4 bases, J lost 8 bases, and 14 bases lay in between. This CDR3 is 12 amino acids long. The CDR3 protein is CSVGGGLEGYTF. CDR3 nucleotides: TGCAGCGTTGGAGGAGGTTTGGAGGGCTACACCTTC.

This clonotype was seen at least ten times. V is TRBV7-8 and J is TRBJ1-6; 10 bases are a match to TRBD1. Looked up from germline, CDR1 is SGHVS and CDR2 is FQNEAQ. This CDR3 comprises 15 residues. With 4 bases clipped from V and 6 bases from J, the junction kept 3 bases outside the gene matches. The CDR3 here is CASSSWDRGNSPLHF. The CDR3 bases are TGTGCCAGCAGCTCCTGGGACAGGGGTAATTCACCCCTCCACTTT. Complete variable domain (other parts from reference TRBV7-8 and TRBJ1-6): GAGVSQSPRYKVAKRGQDVALRCDPISGHVSLFWYQQALGQGPEFLTYFQNEAQLDKSGLPSDRFFAERPEGSVSTLKIQRTQQEDSAVYLCASSSWDRGNSPLHFGNGTRLTVT.

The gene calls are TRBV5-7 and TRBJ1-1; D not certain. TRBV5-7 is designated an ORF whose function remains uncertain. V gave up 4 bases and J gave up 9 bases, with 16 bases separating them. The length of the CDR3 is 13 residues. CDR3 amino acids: CASSQYNRGKAFF. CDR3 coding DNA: TGTGCCAGCAGCCAATACAACCGGGGAAAAGCTTTCTTT.